This passage covers 19 T cell receptor beta chains from one sample sequenced in a study of CD8+ T cells in alopecia areata. Reverse transcribed after extraction, RNA yielded cDNA as the sequencing template. Clones were sequenced by immunoSEQ multiplex PCR, and TCRdb holds only the in-frame ones, with some missing. Of about 190,000 clones detected, around three fifths appear once; the ten largest clones hold approximately 1.3%. Described treatment: oral pan-JAK inhibitor, 5-10 mg twice daily. The material sequenced was CD4+ T cells sorted from blood, taken at roughly week 49, from a patient treated with tofacitinib. The source of these receptors is a human donor with alopecia areata.

In regard to this clone: The sample carries other DNA sequences with the same CDR3. This chain links TRBV29-1 with TRBJ2-7; possibly TRBD1 for D (6 bases). Deletions cut 6 bases from V and 4 bases from J, with 10 bases between. The CDR3 length is 11 residues. Germline V gene data show CDR1 as SQVTM and CDR2 as ANQGSEA. CDR3 DNA sequence: TGCAGCGTCAGGGGTTCTTACGAGCAGTACTTC. It specifies CSVRGSYEQYF.

This clone was seen once. The chain has TRBV10-3 and TRBJ2-7, with 7 bases lining up with TRBD1. Germline CDR1 reads ENHRY; CDR2 reads SYGVKD. J gave up 1 base and V 10 bases, and 13 bases lay outside the gene matches. The CDR3 runs to 15 residues. Here the CDR3 DNA reads TGTGCCACCCGGGACAGCGGTACTTTTTCCTACGAGCAGTACTTC. Its translation: CATRDSGTFSYEQYF.

This clone was detected only a few times. The rearrangement joins TRBV10-3 to TRBJ2-3, with TRBD1 matching 10 bases. CDR3 length: 19 amino acids. V gave up 4 bases and J gave up 0 bases; unmatched junction bases: 13. The germline gives CDR1 ENHRY, CDR2 SYGVKD. The CDR3 DNA follows: TGTGCCATCAGTGCCAGCTCCGGGACAGGGGTGGGAAGCACAGATACGCAGTATTTT. Its translation: CAISASSGTGVGSTDTQYF.

This clone was counted only a few times. The V and J genes are TRBV25-1 and TRBJ2-7; tentatively, D is TRBD1 (5 bases). The V gene lost 5 bases and the J gene lost 1 base, with 6 bases spanning the gap. CDR3 length equals 12 residues. In germline, CDR1 is MGHDK, CDR2 SYGVNS. The CDR3 spells CASSQGSYEQYF. DNA for the CDR3: TGTGCCAGCAGTCAGGGTTCCTACGAGCAGTACTTC.

The chain carries TRBV5-4 and TRBJ1-4; D uncertain. The CDR3 is 14 amino acids. The germline V gene encodes CDR1 SGHNT and CDR2 YYREEE (reference sequence). V was pared by 4 bases and J by 8 bases, with 15 bases between. The CDR3 region is CASSAGGSLEKLFF. The CDR3 DNA follows: TGTGCCAGCAGCGCGGGCGGGTCATTGGAAAAACTGTTTTTT.

DNA of the CDR3: TGCGCCAGCAGCCAAGAGTTGCGACTAGCGGGGTCCCGCTCCTACAATGAGCAGTTCTTC. This sequence encodes CASSQELRLAGSRSYNEQFF. The J gene is TRBJ2-1, the V gene TRBV4-3, with 11 positions matching TRBD2. V shed 0 bases, J shed 0 bases, and the junction held 10 bases outside the gene matches. The CDR3 extends over 20 amino acids. Germline V gives CDR1 LGHNA, CDR2 YSLEER.

V gene TRBV7-6 combines with J gene TRBJ2-2; 8 positions match TRBD1. Trimming removed 0 bases from V and 5 bases from J; junction bases left unmatched: 2. Looked up from germline, CDR1 is SGHVS and CDR2 is FNYEAQ. The CDR3 loop spans 15 amino acids. CDR3 DNA: TGTGCCAGCAGCTTAGCGGGACAGGTTACCGGGGAGCTGTTTTTT. Its translation: CASSLAGQVTGELFF.

This clone showed up just once. This chain connects TRBV30 to TRBJ1-2; 7 bases match TRBD1. The CDR3 contains 13 residues. Germline V gene data show CDR1 as GTSNPN and CDR2 as SVGIG (reference sequence). With V trimmed by 2 bases and J by 2 bases, 2 bases remained unmatched. CDR3 nucleotides: TGTGCCTGGAGTTCACAGGGGAACTATGGCTACACCTTC. As protein: CAWSSQGNYGYTF.

This rearrangement joins TRBV7-6 to TRBJ2-7; D is perhaps TRBD1 (6 bases). Germline-derived CDR1 and CDR2 are SGHVS and FNYEAQ. There are 15 residues in the CDR3. Trimming shortened V by 4 bases and J by 0 bases, and 13 bases separated the two germline ends. The CDR3 coding sequence is TGTGCCAGCAGCTCAGACAGGTCAAGCTCCTACGAGCAGTACTTC. It encodes CASSSDRSSSYEQYF.

V and J are TRBV7-8 and TRBJ1-1; tentative D call: TRBD1 (6 bases). The CDR3 is 15 amino acids. Germline CDR1 and CDR2: SGHVS and FQNEAQ. Between the trimmed V and J ends, which lost 5 bases and 2 bases, there was a span of 15 bases. This chain's CDR3 is CASSIGNRENTEAFF. For the CDR3, the DNA is TGTGCCAGCAGCATAGGAAACAGGGAAAACACTGAAGCTTTCTTT. The variable domain in full, completed from reference TRBV7-8 and TRBJ1-1, reads GAGVSQSPRYKVAKRGQDVALRCDPISGHVSLFWYQQALGQGPEFLTYFQNEAQLDKSGLPSDRFFAERPEGSVSTLKIQRTQQEDSAVYLCASSIGNRENTEAFFGQGTRLTVV.

This clone was observed a few times. The V gene is TRBV30, the J gene TRBJ1-1; no reliable D call. This CDR3 is 14 amino acids long. V lost 0 bases, J lost 0 bases, and 8 bases lay in between. The germline V gene has CDR1 GTSNPN and CDR2 SVGIG (reference sequence). In nucleotides, the CDR3 is TGTGCCTGGAGTGTATGGGGAGTGAACACTGAAGCTTTCTTT. Translation: CAWSVWGVNTEAFF.

The V call is TRBV19, the J call TRBJ2-1, with 10 positions matching TRBD2. The V gene end was trimmed by 7 bases and the J gene end by 2 bases; junction bases not matched to a gene: 8. Germline V gives CDR1 LNHDA, CDR2 SQIVND (reference sequence). The CDR3 contains 16 residues. The CDR3 DNA sequence: TGTGCCAGTATCCCCAGCGGGGGGGTTGCCTACAATGAGCAGTTCTTC. Amino acid sequence: CASIPSGGVAYNEQFF.

The rearrangement links TRBV7-2 to TRBJ1-2, with D possibly TRBD1 on 6 matching bases. CDR3 length: 12 amino acids. V was shortened by 9 bases and J by 7 bases, with 15 bases between the two germline ends. CDR1 SGHTA and CDR2 FQGNSA come from the germline V gene. CDR3 nucleotide sequence: TGTGCCAGGGCTACAGGGTCAGGTGGCTACACCTTC. Translating it yields CARATGSGGYTF.

The chain employs TRBV13 and TRBJ2-2; D is unclear. Trimming took 2 bases from V and 5 from J, leaving 3 bases between them. Germline lookup yields CDR1 PRHDT and CDR2 FYEKMQ (reference sequence). This CDR3 has 12 residues. The CDR3 reads CASSLITGELFF. The CDR3 DNA is TGTGCCAGCAGCTTAATAACCGGGGAGCTGTTTTTT.

The chain has TRBV4-3 and TRBJ1-2; 9 bases align to TRBD1. Germline assignment: CDR1 LGHNA and CDR2 YSLEER. This CDR3 is built from 18 residues. Germline trimming cut 4 bases from V and 4 bases from J; bases unmatched to any gene: 16. The chain's CDR3 is CASSLTLRPGTGSYGYTF. CDR3 DNA: TGCGCCAGCAGCCTAACGCTTAGACCCGGGACAGGGAGCTATGGCTACACCTTC.

V and J are TRBV1 and TRBJ2-7; the tabulated D call, TRBD1, remains unverified against the DNA. TRBV1 is a known pseudogene. The CDR3 is 17 residues long. The chain's CDR3 is CTSSQLPRYRVAYEQYF. The CDR3 nucleotides are TGCACCAGCAGCCAACTTCCCCGTTACAGGGTAGCCTACGAGCAGTACTTC.

This chain joins TRBV7-2 and TRBJ2-5, with D uncertain. Germline loops: CDR1 SGHTA, CDR2 FQGNSA. Trimming removed 2 bases from V and 1 base from J, with 8 bases in between. CDR3 length equals 14 residues. The chain's CDR3 is CASSLKQLQETQYF. The CDR3 bases are TGTGCCAGCAGCTTAAAGCAGCTCCAAGAGACCCAGTACTTC.

J is TRBJ2-2 and V is TRBV5-1; D is undetermined. Germline V gene data show CDR1 as SGHRS and CDR2 as YFSETQ. V was pared by 2 bases and J by 7 bases, with 12 bases between. The length of the CDR3 is 14 residues. CDR3 sequence reads: CASSLSVGGGELFF. DNA of the CDR3: TGCGCCAGCAGCTTAAGCGTTGGTGGCGGGGAGCTGTTTTTT.

The chain has TRBV27 and TRBJ2-1; 8 bases align to TRBD1. This CDR3 region has 17 residues. V gave up 4 bases and J gave up 5 bases; unmatched junction bases: 13. Germline V gene data show CDR1 as MNHEY and CDR2 as SMNVEV (reference sequence). CDR3 in amino acids: CASSSPQDRVTHNEQFF. The CDR3 DNA reads TGTGCCAGCAGTTCTCCTCAGGACAGGGTGACCCACAATGAGCAGTTCTTC.